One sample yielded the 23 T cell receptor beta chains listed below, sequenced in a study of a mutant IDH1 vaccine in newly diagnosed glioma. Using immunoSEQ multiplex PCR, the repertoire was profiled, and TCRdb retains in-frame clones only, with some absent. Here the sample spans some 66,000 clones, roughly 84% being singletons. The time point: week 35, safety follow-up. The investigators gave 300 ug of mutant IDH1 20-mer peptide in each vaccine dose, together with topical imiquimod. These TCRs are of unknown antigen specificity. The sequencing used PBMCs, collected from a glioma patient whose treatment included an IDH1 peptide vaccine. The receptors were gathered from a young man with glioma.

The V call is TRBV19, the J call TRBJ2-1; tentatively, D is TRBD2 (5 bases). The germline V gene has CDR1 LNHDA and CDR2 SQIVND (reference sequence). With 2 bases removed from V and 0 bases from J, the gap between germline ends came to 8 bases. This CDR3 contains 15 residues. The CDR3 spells CASSIRGHSYNEQFF. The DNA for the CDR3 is TGTGCCAGTAGTATAAGAGGGCACTCCTACAATGAGCAGTTCTTC.

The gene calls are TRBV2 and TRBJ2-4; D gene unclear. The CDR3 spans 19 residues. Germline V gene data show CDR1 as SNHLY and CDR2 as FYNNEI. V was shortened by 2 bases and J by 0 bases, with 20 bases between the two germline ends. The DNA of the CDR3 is TGTGCCAGCAGTGAATTATCGGGCAGCTACTACTTAGCCAAAAACATTCAGTACTTC. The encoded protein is CASSELSGSYYLAKNIQYF.

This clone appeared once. CDR3 DNA sequence: TGTGCCAGCACCGTGGTAGCAGATACGCAGTATTTT. Its translation: CASTVVADTQYF. The chain couples TRBV7-2 to TRBJ2-3; D is undetermined. The length of the CDR3 is 12 residues. The germline CDR1 and CDR2 sequences are SGHTA and FQGNSA. V lost 7 bases, J lost 4 bases, and 9 bases lay in between. Together with reference TRBV7-2 and TRBJ2-3, the CDR3 gives the full variable domain: GAGVSQSPSNKVTEKGKDVELRCDPISGHTALYWYRQSLGQGLEFLIYFQGNSAPDKSGLPSDRFSAERTGGSVSTLTIQRTQQEDSAVYLCASTVVADTQYFGPGTRLTVL.

The CDR3 spells CASSHWQGDSPLHF. CDR3 DNA: TGTGCCAGCAGCCACTGGCAGGGGGACTCACCCCTCCACTTT. This chain links TRBV7-2 with TRBJ1-6; 7 nucleotides line up with TRBD1. The CDR3 runs 14 residues. With 5 bases clipped from V and 10 bases from J, the junction kept 8 bases outside the gene matches. CDR1 SGHTA and CDR2 FQGNSA come from the germline V gene.

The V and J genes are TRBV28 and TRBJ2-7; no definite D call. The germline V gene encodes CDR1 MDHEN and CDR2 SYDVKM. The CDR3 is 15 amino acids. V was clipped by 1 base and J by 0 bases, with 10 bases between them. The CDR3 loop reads CASSLLRLSSYEQYF. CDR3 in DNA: TGTGCCAGCAGTTTATTGCGCTTGAGCTCCTACGAGCAGTACTTC.

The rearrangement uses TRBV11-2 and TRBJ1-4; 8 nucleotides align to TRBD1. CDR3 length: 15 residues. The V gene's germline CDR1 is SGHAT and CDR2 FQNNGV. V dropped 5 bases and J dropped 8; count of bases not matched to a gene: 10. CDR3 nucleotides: TGTGCCAGCAGCCCTCGACAGGGGAATATAGAAAAACTGTTTTTT. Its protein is CASSPRQGNIEKLFF.

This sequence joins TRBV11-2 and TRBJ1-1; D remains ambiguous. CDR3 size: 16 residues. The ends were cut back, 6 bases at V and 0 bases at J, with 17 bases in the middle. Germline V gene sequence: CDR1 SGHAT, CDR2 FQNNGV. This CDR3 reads CASRDIGGKVNTEAFF. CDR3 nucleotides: TGTGCCAGCAGGGATATTGGCGGGAAGGTGAACACTGAAGCTTTCTTT.

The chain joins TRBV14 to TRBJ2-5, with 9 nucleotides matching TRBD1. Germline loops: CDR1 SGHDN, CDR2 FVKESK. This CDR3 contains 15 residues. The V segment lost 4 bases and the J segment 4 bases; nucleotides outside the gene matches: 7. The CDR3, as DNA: TGTGCCAGCAGCCTGATTGGACAGGGGCGAGAGACCCAGTACTTC. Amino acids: CASSLIGQGRETQYF.

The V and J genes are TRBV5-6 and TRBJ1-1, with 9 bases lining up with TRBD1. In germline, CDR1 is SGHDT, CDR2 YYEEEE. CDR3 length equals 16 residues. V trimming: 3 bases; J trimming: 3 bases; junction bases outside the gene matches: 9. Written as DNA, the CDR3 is TGTGCCAGCAGCTCCCGATGGAGGACAGGGGACACTGAAGCTTTCTTT. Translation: CASSSRWRTGDTEAFF.

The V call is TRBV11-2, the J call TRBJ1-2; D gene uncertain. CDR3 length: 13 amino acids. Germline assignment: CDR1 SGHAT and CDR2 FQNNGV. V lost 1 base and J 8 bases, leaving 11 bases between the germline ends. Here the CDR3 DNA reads TGTGCCAGCAGCTTAGCTTCGGGGAACGGCTACACCTTC. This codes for CASSLASGNGYTF. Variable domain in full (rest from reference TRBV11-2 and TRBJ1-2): EAGVAQSPRYKIIEKRQSVAFWCNPISGHATLYWYQQILGQGPKLLIQFQNNGVVDDSQLPKDRFSAERLKGVDSTLKIQPAKLEDSAVYLCASSLASGNGYTFGSGTRLTVV.

The CDR3 region is CASSQDPAGKDTQYF. The CDR3 coding sequence is TGTGCCAGCAGCCAAGATCCAGCGGGAAAAGATACGCAGTATTTT. The rearrangement joins TRBV4-2 to TRBJ2-3, with 7 bases fitting TRBD2. Germline V gene sequence: CDR1 LGHNA, CDR2 YNFKEQ. The CDR3 extends over 15 amino acids. V gave up 0 bases and J gave up 5 bases; unmatched junction bases: 5.

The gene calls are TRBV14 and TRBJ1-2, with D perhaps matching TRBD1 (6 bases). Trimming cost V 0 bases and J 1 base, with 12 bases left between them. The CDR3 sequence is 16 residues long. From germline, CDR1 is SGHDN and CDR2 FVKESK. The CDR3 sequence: CASSQEMSGHNYGYTF. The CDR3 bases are TGTGCCAGCAGCCAAGAGATGTCGGGACATAACTATGGCTACACCTTC.

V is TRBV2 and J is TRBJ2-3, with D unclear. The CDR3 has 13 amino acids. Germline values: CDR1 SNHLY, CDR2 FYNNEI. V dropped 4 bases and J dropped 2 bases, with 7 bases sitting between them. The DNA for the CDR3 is TGTGCCAGCAGTGGGTACTTCACAGATACGCAGTATTTT. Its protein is CASSGYFTDTQYF.

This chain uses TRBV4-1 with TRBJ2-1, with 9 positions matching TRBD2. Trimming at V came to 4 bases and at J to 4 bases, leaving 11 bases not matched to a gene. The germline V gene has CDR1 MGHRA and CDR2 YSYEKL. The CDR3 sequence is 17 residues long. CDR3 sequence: CASSLPRSGGLYNEQFF. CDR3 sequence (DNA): TGCGCCAGCAGCCTTCCCCGGAGCGGGGGGTTATACAATGAGCAGTTCTTC.

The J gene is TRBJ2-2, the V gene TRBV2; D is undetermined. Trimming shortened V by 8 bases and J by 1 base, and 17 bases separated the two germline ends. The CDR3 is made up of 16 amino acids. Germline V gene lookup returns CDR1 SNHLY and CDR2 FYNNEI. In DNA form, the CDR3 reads TGTGCCAGCGATACAATGGGCACGGAGAACACCGGGGAGCTGTTTTTT. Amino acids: CASDTMGTENTGELFF.

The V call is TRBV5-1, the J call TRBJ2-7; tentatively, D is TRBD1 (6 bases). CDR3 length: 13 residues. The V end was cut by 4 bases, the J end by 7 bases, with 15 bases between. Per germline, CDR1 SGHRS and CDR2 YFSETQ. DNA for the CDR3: TGCGCCAGCAGCCTGGACAGTCGGCGGGAGCAGTACTTC. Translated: CASSLDSRREQYF.

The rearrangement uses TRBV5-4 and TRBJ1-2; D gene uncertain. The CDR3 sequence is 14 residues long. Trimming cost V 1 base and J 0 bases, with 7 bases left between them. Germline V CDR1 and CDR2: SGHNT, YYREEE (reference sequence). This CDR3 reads CASSLWGANYGYTF. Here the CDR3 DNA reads TGTGCCAGCAGCTTGTGGGGAGCTAACTATGGCTACACCTTC.

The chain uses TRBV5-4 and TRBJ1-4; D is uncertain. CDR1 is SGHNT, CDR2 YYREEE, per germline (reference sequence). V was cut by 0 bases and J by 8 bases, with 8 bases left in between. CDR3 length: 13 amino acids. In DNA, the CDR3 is TGTGCCAGCAGCTTGGGTAATGGAGAAAAACTGTTTTTT. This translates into CASSLGNGEKLFF.

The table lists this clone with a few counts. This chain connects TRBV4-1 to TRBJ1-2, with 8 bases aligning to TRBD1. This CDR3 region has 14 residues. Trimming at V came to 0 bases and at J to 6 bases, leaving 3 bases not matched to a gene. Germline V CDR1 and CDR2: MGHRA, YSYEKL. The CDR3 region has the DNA TGCGCCAGCAGCCAAGAAGGCAGGGGGCATGGCTACACCTTC. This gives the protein CASSQEGRGHGYTF.

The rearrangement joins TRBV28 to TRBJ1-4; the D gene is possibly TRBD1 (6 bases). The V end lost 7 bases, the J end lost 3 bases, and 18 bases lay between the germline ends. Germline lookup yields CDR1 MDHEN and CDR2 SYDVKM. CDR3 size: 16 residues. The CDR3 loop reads CASMERGTVANEKLFF. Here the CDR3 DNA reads TGTGCCAGCATGGAAAGGGGGACCGTAGCTAATGAAAAACTGTTTTTT.

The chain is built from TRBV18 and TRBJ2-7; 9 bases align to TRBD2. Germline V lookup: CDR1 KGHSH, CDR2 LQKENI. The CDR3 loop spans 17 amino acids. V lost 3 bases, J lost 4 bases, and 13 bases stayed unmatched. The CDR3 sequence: CASSPGIGGGAVYEQYF. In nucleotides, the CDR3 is TGTGCCAGCTCACCCGGGATTGGCGGGGGGGCGGTATACGAGCAGTACTTC.

The chain's CDR3 is CASSERGGETQYF. CDR3 bases: TGTGCCAGTAGTGAGAGGGGCGGAGAGACCCAGTACTTC. The V call is TRBV19, the J call TRBJ2-5, with D possibly called TRBD1 or TRBD2 (5 bases each). V was cut by 5 bases and J by 4 bases, with 11 bases left in between. The germline gives CDR1 LNHDA, CDR2 SQIVND (reference sequence). This CDR3 region has 13 residues.

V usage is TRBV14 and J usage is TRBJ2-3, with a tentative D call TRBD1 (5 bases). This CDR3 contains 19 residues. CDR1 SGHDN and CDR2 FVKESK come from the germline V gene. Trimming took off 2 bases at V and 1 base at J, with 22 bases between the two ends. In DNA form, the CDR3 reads TGTGCCAGCAGCCAACACTTACTGTGGGGCCGTTTTCGCACAGATACGCAGTATTTT. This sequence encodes CASSQHLLWGRFRTDTQYF.